This T cell receptor (beta chain) was profiled in a study of immune cell composition in non-small cell lung cancer. Study-wide points: Smoking pack-years did not significantly correlate with tumour TCR-beta clonality.

DNA was extracted from unsorted cell suspensions stored frozen. V was pared by 0 bases and J by 5 bases, with 10 bases between. This CDR3 is 13 amino acids long. The germline gives CDR1 GTSNPN, CDR2 SVGIG (reference sequence). Turning to this clone: Its antigen remains unknown.

Method: immunoSEQ multiplex PCR; TCRdb's copy keeps in-frame clones and lacks some. The table has around 10,000 clones, 50% to 75% seen once. This TCR was recovered from a human donor with non-small cell lung cancer. The sample consisted of lung tumor tissue. The chain uses TRBV30 and TRBJ2-5; D gene unclear. Here the CDR3 DNA reads TGTGCCTGGAGTGTAAATAGCAAGGAGACCCAGTACTTC. Translation gives CAWSVNSKETQYF.